The T cell receptor (beta chain) under discussion was sequenced for a study of T cell changes during pregnancy in multiple sclerosis. The CDR3 consists of 15 residues. Germline V gene sequence: CDR1 SGHNT, CDR2 YYREEE (reference sequence). V was cut by 1 base and J by 5 bases, with 10 bases left in between. Produced via immunoSEQ multiplex PCR; TCRdb's table is partial and in-frame only. This sample has roughly 70,000 clones, with around 90% found just once. The sequence was collected from a female donor with multiple sclerosis, enrolled in a pregnancy study. V gene TRBV5-4 combines with J gene TRBJ1-6; D uncertain. Sequenced material: peripheral blood, taken in the third trimester of pregnancy. The chain's CDR3 is CASSLSLIDNSPLHF. Written as DNA, the CDR3 is TGTGCCAGCAGCTTGAGTCTAATTGATAATTCACCCCTCCACTTT.